This T cell receptor (beta chain) was recorded in a study of cytomegalovirus exposure and HLA in healthy donors. The PCR contained 60 Vbeta and 13 Jbeta primers. Only in-frame clones appear in the TCRdb table, and some are missing; sequencing was by immunoSEQ multiplex PCR. The sample has 140,000 to 150,000 clones; over 75% are singletons. CDR3 length: 19 residues. Study outcomes and limitations: It emerged from a later analysis that several of the most significant clusters appeared to be linked to common viral pathogens.

As to this clone: Its antigen remains unknown.

The sequence was obtained from a man aged 35-49 years in good health and CMV-seronegative. This chain uses TRBV21-1 with TRBJ2-7; TRBD2, as called in the table, went unchecked against the DNA. TRBV21-1 is flagged as a pseudogene. The sample consisted of PBMCs. As DNA, the CDR3 is TGTGCCAGCAGCACCCCTAGCGGGAGGTTGCTGAGGGCGAACTACGAGCAGTACTTC. Translated: CASSTPSGRLLRANYEQYF.